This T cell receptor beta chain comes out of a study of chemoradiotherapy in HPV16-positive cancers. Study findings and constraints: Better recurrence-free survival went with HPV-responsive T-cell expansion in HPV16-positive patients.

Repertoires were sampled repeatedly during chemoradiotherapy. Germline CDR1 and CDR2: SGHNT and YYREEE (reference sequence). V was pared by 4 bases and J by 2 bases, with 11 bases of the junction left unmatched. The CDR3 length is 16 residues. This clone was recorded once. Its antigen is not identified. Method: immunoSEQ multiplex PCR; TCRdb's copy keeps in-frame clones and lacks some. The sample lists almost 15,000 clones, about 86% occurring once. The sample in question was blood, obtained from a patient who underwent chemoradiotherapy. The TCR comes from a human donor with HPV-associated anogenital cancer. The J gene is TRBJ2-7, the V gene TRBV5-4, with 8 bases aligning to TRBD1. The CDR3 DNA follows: TGTGCCAGCAGCGCGTTAAACCGGGACAGGACCTACGAGCAGTACTTC. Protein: CASSALNRDRTYEQYF.